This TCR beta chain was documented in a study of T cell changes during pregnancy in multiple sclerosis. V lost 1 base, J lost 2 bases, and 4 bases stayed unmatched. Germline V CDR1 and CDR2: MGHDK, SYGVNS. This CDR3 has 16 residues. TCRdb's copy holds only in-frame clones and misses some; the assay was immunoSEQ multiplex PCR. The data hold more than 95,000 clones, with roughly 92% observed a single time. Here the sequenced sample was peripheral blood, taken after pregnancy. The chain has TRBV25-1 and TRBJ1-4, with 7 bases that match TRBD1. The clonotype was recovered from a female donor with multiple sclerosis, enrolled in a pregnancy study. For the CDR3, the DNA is TGTGCCAGCAGTGAATCTAAAGGGGGCACTAATGAAAAACTGTTTTTT. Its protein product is CASSESKGGTNEKLFF.